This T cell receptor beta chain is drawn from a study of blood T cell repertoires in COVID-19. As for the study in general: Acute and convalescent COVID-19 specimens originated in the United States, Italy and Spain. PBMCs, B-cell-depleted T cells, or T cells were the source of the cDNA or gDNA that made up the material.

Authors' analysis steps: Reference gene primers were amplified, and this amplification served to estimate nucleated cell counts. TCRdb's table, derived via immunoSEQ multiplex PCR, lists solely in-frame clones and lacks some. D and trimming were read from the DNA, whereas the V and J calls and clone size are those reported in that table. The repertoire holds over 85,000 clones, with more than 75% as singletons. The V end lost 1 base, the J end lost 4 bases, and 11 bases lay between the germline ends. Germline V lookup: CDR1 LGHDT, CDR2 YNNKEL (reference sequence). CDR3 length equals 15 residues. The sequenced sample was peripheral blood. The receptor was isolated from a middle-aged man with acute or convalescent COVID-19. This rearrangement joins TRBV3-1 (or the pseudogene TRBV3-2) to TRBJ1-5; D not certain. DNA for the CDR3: TGTGCCAGCAGCCAAGCGGGAGGCGATAATCAGCCCCAGCATTTT. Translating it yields CASSQAGGDNQPQHF.